The present T cell receptor (beta chain) was sequenced within a study of blood T cell repertoires in COVID-19. The overall study: Acute and convalescent COVID-19 samples came from the United States, Italy and Spain. T cells, B-cell-depleted T cells, or PBMCs supplied cDNA or gDNA.

Per the study methods: Reference gene primer amplification in the assay estimated nucleated cell counts. Here immunoSEQ multiplex PCR was the method, and the copy in TCRdb shows in-frame clones only, minus some. V, J and clone size reflect that table, while D and trimming were determined from the DNA. The repertoire holds tens of thousands of clones, with 70% to 90% as singletons. This CDR3 has 12 amino acids. Trimming left V 4 bases short and J 4 bases short, with 5 bases between. CDR1 and CDR2 from the germline V gene are SGDLS and YYNGEE. The receptor was derived from a man in his 70s with active or convalescent COVID-19. The V gene is TRBV9, the J gene TRBJ2-2, with D unresolved. Source material: peripheral blood. CDR3 in DNA: TGTGCCAGCAGCTCCAGCACCGGGGAGCTGTTTTTT. Protein product: CASSSSTGELFF.